This T cell receptor beta chain was captured by sequencing in a study of Ad26.COV2.S vaccination and SARS-CoV-2 variants. Documented treatment: about 20 received Ad26.COV2.S at low or high dose, single or two shots; roughly 5 received placebo; per-sample allocation not given. Samples analyzed were those drawn on day 63 after the first vaccine or placebo injection. This person who donated was an adult of 18-55 years in Boston. Turning to this clone: The antigen is not known.

Broader study findings: The TCR breadth and depth analyses may have understated or missed part of the total T cell responses. Similar non-spike TCR breadth was seen in vaccine and placebo recipients. Vaccine recipients posted higher spike-specific TCR breadth than their placebo counterparts.

CDR3 length: 15 residues. V dropped 3 bases and J dropped 2 bases, with 13 bases sitting between them. Germline CDR1 and CDR2: LNHDA and SQIVND (reference sequence). Profiling relied on immunoSEQ multiplex PCR, and the TCRdb table lists in-frame clones only, not all of them. The table has approximately 420,000 clones, about 85% seen once; the top ten hold 3.5%. The sequence came from a person between 18 and 65 years old who received the Ad26.COV2.S COVID-19 vaccine or a placebo. V and J are TRBV19 and TRBJ2-5; D is ambiguous. Source: peripheral blood, taken in a trial of Ad26.COV2.S vaccine versus placebo. The CDR3 DNA sequence: TGTGCCAGTAGTATTAGTTTGGCAGCTCAAGAGACCCAGTACTTC. Amino acids: CASSISLAAQETQYF.